Presented here are 3 T cell receptor beta chains from one specimen sequenced in a study of tissue T cells after allogeneic stem cell transplantation (dated by TCRdb to between 2021 and 2024). The time point label for this specimen denotes: mouse harvest day 14 after allogeneic transplant. Mouse grafts combined 10^7 T-cell-depleted bone marrow cells with 10^6 splenic CD5+ T cells, given via tail vein injection. The library was produced with the immunoSEQ multiplex PCR assay. TCRdb mirrors the immuneACCESS table, restricted to in-frame sequences. Some clones are absent from its copies; in checked studies, under half trace to an unresolved V gene, and the reason for the others is unknown. The sample table shows thousands of clones, and approximately 48% are seen once. Jointly, the top ten make up about 35% of the sample. The sequenced sample was lymph node tissue. Receptor source: a female BALB/c mouse given C57BL/6 T cells with graft-versus-host disease after an allogeneic hematopoietic cell transplant.

As to this clone: Mouse names are used for the genes. The part of the CDR3 DNA that was read is TGTGCCAGCAGTATATGGGGCTCCTATGAACAGTAC. Amino acid sequence: CASSIWGSYEQY. Given in full, the CDR3 is CASSIWGSYEQYF. The J gene is TRBJ2-7, the V gene TRBV19; TRBD2 is a possible D gene (5 bases). Read sequence stops 1 residue before the CDR3 end, and the germline J gene provides the missing end. The CDR3 extends over 13 amino acids. CDR1 and CDR2 (germline): FNHDT, SITEND (reference sequence). V was pared by 1 base and J by 0 bases, with 5 bases between.

In regard to this clone: The gene names here belong to mouse. The sequenced fragment ends 1 residue before the CDR3 boundary, so the rest is inferred from the germline J gene. V and J are TRBV13-1 and TRBJ2-2; tentatively, D is TRBD1 (6 bases). Germline V gene lookup returns CDR1 NSHNY and CDR2 SYGAGN. This CDR3 is 12 amino acids long. The V end lost 5 bases, the J end lost 8 bases, and 10 bases lay between the germline ends. The CDR3 loop is CASSYRDGQLYF. The CDR3 DNA, read in part, is TGTGCCAGCAGCTACAGGGATGGGCAGCTCTAC.

Concerning this clone: These gene names are mouse names. Read coverage stops 1 residue before the CDR3 terminus; the germline J gene supplies the remainder. The V gene is TRBV31, the J gene TRBJ2-7; 12 bases are a match to TRBD2. Per the germline V gene, CDR1 is GKSSPN and CDR2 is SITVG. There are 13 residues in the CDR3. Trimming removed 7 bases from V and 4 bases from J; junction bases left unmatched: 5. The covered CDR3 bases are TGTGCCTTGCCCGGGACTGGGGGGTATGAACAGTAC. It encodes CALPGTGGYEQY. The whole CDR3 protein is CALPGTGGYEQYF.